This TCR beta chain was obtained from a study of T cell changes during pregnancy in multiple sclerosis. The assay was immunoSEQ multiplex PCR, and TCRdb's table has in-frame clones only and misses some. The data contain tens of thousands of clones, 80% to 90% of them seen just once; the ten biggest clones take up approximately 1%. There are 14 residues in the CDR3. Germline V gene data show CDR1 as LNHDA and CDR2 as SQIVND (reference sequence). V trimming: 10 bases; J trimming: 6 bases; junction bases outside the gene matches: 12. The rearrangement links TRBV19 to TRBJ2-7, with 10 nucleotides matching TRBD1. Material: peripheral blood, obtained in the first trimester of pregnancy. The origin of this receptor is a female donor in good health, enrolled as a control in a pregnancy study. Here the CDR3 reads CATSYPGQGREQYF. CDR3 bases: TGTGCCACCTCCTATCCGGGACAGGGGCGCGAGCAGTACTTC.